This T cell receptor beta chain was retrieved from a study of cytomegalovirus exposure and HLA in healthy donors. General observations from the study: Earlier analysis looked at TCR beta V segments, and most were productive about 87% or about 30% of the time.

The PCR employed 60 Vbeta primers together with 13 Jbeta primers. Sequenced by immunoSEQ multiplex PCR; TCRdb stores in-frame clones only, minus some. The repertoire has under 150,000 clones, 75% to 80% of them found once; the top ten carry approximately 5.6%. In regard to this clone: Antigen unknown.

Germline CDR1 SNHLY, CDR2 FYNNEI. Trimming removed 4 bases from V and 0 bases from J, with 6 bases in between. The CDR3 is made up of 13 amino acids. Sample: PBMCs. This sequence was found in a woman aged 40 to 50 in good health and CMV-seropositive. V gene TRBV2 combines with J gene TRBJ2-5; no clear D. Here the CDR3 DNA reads TGTGCCAGCAGTGCTTCCTACCAAGAGACCCAGTACTTC. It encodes CASSASYQETQYF.